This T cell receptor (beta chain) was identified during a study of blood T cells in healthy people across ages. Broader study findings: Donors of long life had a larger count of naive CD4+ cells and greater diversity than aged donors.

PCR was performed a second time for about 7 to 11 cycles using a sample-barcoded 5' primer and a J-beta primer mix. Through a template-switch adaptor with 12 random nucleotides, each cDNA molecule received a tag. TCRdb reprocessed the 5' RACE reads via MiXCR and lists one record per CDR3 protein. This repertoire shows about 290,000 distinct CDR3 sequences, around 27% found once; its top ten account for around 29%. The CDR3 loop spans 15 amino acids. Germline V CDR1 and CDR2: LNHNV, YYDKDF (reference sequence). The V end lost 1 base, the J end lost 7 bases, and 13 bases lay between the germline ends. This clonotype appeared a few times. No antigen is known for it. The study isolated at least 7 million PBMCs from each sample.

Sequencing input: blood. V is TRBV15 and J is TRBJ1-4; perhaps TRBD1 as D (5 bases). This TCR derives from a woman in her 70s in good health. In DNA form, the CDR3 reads TGTGCCACCAGCAGAGGAGGACGGGGGGTTGAAAAACTGTTTTTT. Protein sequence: CATSRGGRGVEKLFF.